One and the same sample provided the 16 T cell receptor beta chains below, sequenced in a study of Ad26.COV2.S vaccination and SARS-CoV-2 variants. The table came from immunoSEQ multiplex PCR; TCRdb's copy has only in-frame clones and leaves some out. The data contain roughly 240,000 clones, 88% of them singletons. Noted treatment: around 19 received Ad26.COV2.S at low or high dose, single or two shots; 5 received placebo; per-sample allocation not given. Each sample was drawn 63 days after the first injection (of vaccine or placebo). The material was peripheral blood, obtained in a trial of Ad26.COV2.S vaccine versus placebo. The origin of the receptors is a person aged 18-60 years who received the Ad26.COV2.S COVID-19 vaccine or a placebo.

This clone has a single count. This chain links TRBV18 with TRBJ2-7; possible D gene TRBD1, 6 bases. V shed 4 bases and J shed 0 bases, with 10 bases lying between them. Per germline, CDR1 KGHSH and CDR2 LQKENI. CDR3 length: 14 residues. CDR3 sequence reads: CASSQGVGSYEQYF. CDR3 sequence (DNA): TGTGCCAGCTCACAGGGGGTGGGCTCCTACGAGCAGTACTTC.

This chain links TRBV19 with TRBJ2-2; D is tentatively TRBD1 or TRBD2 (7 bases each). V lost 6 bases and J lost 6, with 20 bases in between. This CDR3 is built from 16 residues. Germline V gives CDR1 LNHDA, CDR2 SQIVND (reference sequence). DNA for the CDR3: TGTGCCAGTAGCCCTCGGGGAGGGGGCGCCCCCGGGGAGCTGTTTTTT. Translated: CASSPRGGGAPGELFF.

This chain joins TRBV19 and TRBJ2-7, with D possibly matching TRBD1 (5 bases). Between the trimmed V and J ends, which lost 3 bases and 0 bases, there was a span of 9 bases. This CDR3 is 14 amino acids long. Germline lookup yields CDR1 LNHDA and CDR2 SQIVND (reference sequence). In DNA form, the CDR3 reads TGTGCCAGTAGTATGAAAGACAGCTCCTACGAGCAGTACTTC. It specifies CASSMKDSSYEQYF.

This rearrangement joins TRBV28 to TRBJ2-5, with D perhaps TRBD1 or TRBD2 (6 bases each). V was trimmed by 7 bases and J by 4 bases, leaving 19 bases between them. CDR3 length: 15 amino acids. The germline gives CDR1 MDHEN, CDR2 SYDVKM. The CDR3 DNA sequence: TGTGCCAGCATTAGACGGGGGCGCTTCGGAGAGACCCAGTACTTC. As protein: CASIRRGRFGETQYF.

The chain uses TRBV10-3 and TRBJ2-3; D is uncertain. Germline CDR1 reads ENHRY; CDR2 reads SYGVKD. Trimming stripped 10 bases from V and 6 bases from J, with 20 bases between. The CDR3 totals 14 residues. In nucleotides, the CDR3 is TGTGCCACGAGTTCAGTGGGGTTGATCGATACGCAGTATTTT. Its translation is CATSSVGLIDTQYF.

The gene calls are TRBV29-1 and TRBJ1-5; the match to TRBD1 covers 9 bases. Trimming took 1 base from V and 6 from J; bases not matched to a gene: 10. This CDR3 spans 16 amino acids. Germline assignment: CDR1 SQVTM and CDR2 ANQGSEA. CDR3 in DNA: TGCAGCGTTGAAGGTGGGGGGTGGACAGGGGCTCAGCCCCAGCATTTT. Its translation is CSVEGGGWTGAQPQHF.

This clone has a handful of counts. The rearrangement links TRBV28 to TRBJ2-7, with D tentatively TRBD1 (5 bases). Germline CDR1 and CDR2: MDHEN and SYDVKM. This CDR3 has 15 residues. V was shortened by 5 bases and J by 5 bases, with 19 bases between the two germline ends. The CDR3, as DNA: TGTGCCAGCAGTCGCACCCTACCAGGGTTCGACGAGCAGTACTTC. Amino acids: CASSRTLPGFDEQYF. Based on the CDR3 plus reference TRBV28 and TRBJ2-7, the full variable domain is DVKVTQSSRYLVKRTGEKVFLECVQDMDHENMFWYRQDPGLGLRLIYFSYDVKMKEKGDIPEGYSVSREKKERFSLILESASTNQTSMYLCASSRTLPGFDEQYFGPGTRLTVT.

The chain has TRBV7-8 and TRBJ2-1; the D gene is possibly TRBD2 (6 bases). The CDR3 loop spans 16 amino acids. Looked up from germline, CDR1 is SGHVS and CDR2 is FQNEAQ. The germline V and J ends were trimmed by 4 bases and 10 bases, with 23 bases remaining between them. The DNA of the CDR3 is TGTGCCAGCAGCTATAGCCGGGACTCCCCCCCCCGCGAGCAGTTCTTC. Translated: CASSYSRDSPPREQFF.

The chain is built from TRBV13 and TRBJ2-7; unclear D gene. Germline CDR1 and CDR2: PRHDT and FYEKMQ (reference sequence). This CDR3 contains 15 residues. V was cut by 5 bases and J by 2 bases, with 16 bases left in between. DNA of the CDR3: TGTGCCAGCAGCCTTAGGAAGTTTAAACCCTACGAGCAGTACTTC. Its protein is CASSLRKFKPYEQYF.

The rearrangement uses TRBV27 and TRBJ2-1, with D tentatively TRBD1 (8 bases). This CDR3 spans 13 amino acids. V was pared by 6 bases and J by 12 bases, with 18 bases between. The germline CDR1 and CDR2 sequences are MNHEY and SMNVEV (reference sequence). CDR3 nucleotide sequence: TGTGCCAGCAGCGCAACCAACAGGGGGGGGCAGTTCTTC. It specifies CASSATNRGGQFF.

This clone occurred once. The CDR3 sequence: CATATDSNQPQHF. The CDR3 nucleotides read TGTGCCACTGCGACAGATAGCAATCAGCCCCAGCATTTT. The rearrangement joins TRBV24-1 to TRBJ1-5; possible D gene TRBD1, 5 bases. The V and J ends lost 10 bases and 0 bases respectively, with 9 bases between them. Germline assignment: CDR1 KGHDR and CDR2 SFDVKD. The CDR3 spans 13 residues.

The chain is built from TRBV6-5 and TRBJ2-7; TRBD1 matches at 9 bases. V trimming: 2 bases; J trimming: 3 bases; junction bases outside the gene matches: 5. Germline V gene lookup returns CDR1 MNHEY and CDR2 SVGAGI. The CDR3 consists of 15 residues. Here the CDR3 reads CASSYQGTGYYEQYF. The CDR3 DNA reads TGTGCCAGCAGTTACCAGGGGACAGGGTACTACGAGCAGTACTTC.

The CDR3 here is CASSLGSGGRNSPLHF. The CDR3 DNA reads as TGTGCCAGCAGTTTAGGGTCAGGGGGCCGTAATTCACCCCTCCACTTT. The V gene is TRBV27, the J gene TRBJ1-6, with TRBD1 matching over 8 bases. V was clipped by 2 bases and J by 6 bases; unmatched bases: 6. Germline V gene lookup returns CDR1 MNHEY and CDR2 SMNVEV (reference sequence). This CDR3 has 16 residues.

The J gene is TRBJ1-2, the V gene TRBV7-9; 9 bases map to TRBD1. The germline CDR1 and CDR2 sequences are SEHNR and FQNEAQ (reference sequence). The V segment lost 4 bases and the J segment 4 bases; nucleotides outside the gene matches: 1. This CDR3 comprises 13 residues. CDR3 amino acids: CASSSGQGYGYTF. The CDR3 bases are TGTGCCAGCAGCTCGGGACAGGGCTATGGCTACACCTTC.

The chain couples TRBV4-1 to TRBJ1-1; the D gene is possibly TRBD1 (6 bases). Germline assignment: CDR1 MGHRA and CDR2 YSYEKL. The CDR3 covers 14 residues. The V and J ends lost 4 bases and 8 bases respectively, with 17 bases between them. In DNA, the CDR3 is TGCGCCAGCAGCCTCTCGGGGGCCGCTCCGGAAGCTTTCTTT. Translated: CASSLSGAAPEAFF.

V and J are TRBV28 and TRBJ2-7; perhaps TRBD2 as D (6 bases). CDR3 size: 11 residues. The germline CDR1 and CDR2 sequences are MDHEN and SYDVKM. Trimming removed 8 bases at V and 2 bases at J, with 7 bases between. The CDR3 DNA sequence: TGTGCCAGCGGAGGGGCCTACGAGCAGTACTTC. As protein: CASGGAYEQYF. The variable domain in full, completed from reference TRBV28 and TRBJ2-7, reads DVKVTQSSRYLVKRTGEKVFLECVQDMDHENMFWYRQDPGLGLRLIYFSYDVKMKEKGDIPEGYSVSREKKERFSLILESASTNQTSMYLCASGGAYEQYFGPGTRLTVT.